The source of this TCR beta chain is a study of T-cell reconstitution after alpha-beta-depleted transplantation in children. Germline V gives CDR1 MNHNS, CDR2 SASEGT. Trimming took 6 bases from V and 6 from J, leaving 15 bases between them. CDR3 length equals 14 residues. Unique molecular identifiers featured in how the TCRbeta library was prepared. TCRdb ran MiXCR on the PCR reads and lists one entry per CDR3 protein. The table lists around 87,000 distinct CDR3 sequences, roughly 8.3% of them singletons. This clonotype was found a few times. The TCR originated in a human donor who donated a stem cell graft to a child with congenital amegakaryocytic thrombocytopenia. This specimen consisted of PBMCs from the stem cell graft donor, obtained from the stem cell graft. This chain joins TRBV6-1 and TRBJ1-5; weak D call: TRBD1 (6 bases). CDR3 sequence (DNA): TGTGCCAGCAGCGGAACGGGGGGCGCTCAGCCCCAGCATTTT. Translated: CASSGTGGAQPQHF.